The 26 T cell receptor beta chains listed next were all sequenced from one sample in a study of blood T cell repertoires in COVID-19. Libraries were prepared by immunoSEQ multiplex PCR; TCRdb keeps only in-frame clonotypes and omits some of them. The sample carries 220,000 or so clones, around 87% recorded once. Specimen: peripheral blood. These receptors were taken from a woman aged 45-59 years with COVID-19, enrolled during active disease.

J is TRBJ2-3 and V is TRBV7-7; TRBD2 aligns across 8 bases. The CDR3 loop spans 15 amino acids. Trimming cost V 3 bases and J 5 bases; bases outside gene matches: 7. Germline CDR1 reads SSHAT; CDR2 reads FNYEAQ (reference sequence). The CDR3 spells CASSFRGGAGDTQYF. The CDR3 DNA reads TGTGCCAGCAGCTTCCGGGGGGGGGCTGGAGATACGCAGTATTTT.

CDR3: CASRPGAGGSTDTQYF. As DNA, the CDR3 is TGTGCCAGCAGGCCAGGAGCGGGGGGCAGCACAGATACGCAGTATTTT. This chain joins TRBV7-9 and TRBJ2-3; 9 nucleotides line up with TRBD2. Germline V gene data show CDR1 as SEHNR and CDR2 as FQNEAQ (reference sequence). This CDR3 is built from 16 residues. V lost 6 bases and J lost 0; bases outside the gene matches: 7.

The gene calls are TRBV7-3 and TRBJ2-1, with 12 bases matching TRBD2. The CDR3 length is 15 residues. J was trimmed by 10 bases and V by 5 bases; bases with no gene match: 9. In germline, CDR1 is SGHTA, CDR2 FQGTGA. The CDR3 spells CASSQSSGGAKEQFF. CDR3 coding DNA: TGTGCCAGCAGCCAATCTAGCGGGGGGGCAAAAGAGCAGTTCTTC.

The V and J genes are TRBV10-3 and TRBJ2-1, with TRBD1 identical over 10 bases. This CDR3 spans 14 amino acids. V lost 5 bases, J lost 9 bases, and 7 bases stayed unmatched. Germline CDR1 ENHRY, CDR2 SYGVKD. For the CDR3, the DNA is TGTGCCATCAGTACGAGACAGGGGGCTGGTGAGCAGTTCTTC. Translating it yields CAISTRQGAGEQFF.

The chain combines TRBV10-1 with TRBJ2-3, with 7 nucleotides matching TRBD1. Losses at the gene ends were 3 bases for V and 0 bases for J; bases not matched to a gene: 0. The CDR3 has 14 residues. From germline, CDR1 is WNHNN and CDR2 SYGVQD (reference sequence). The CDR3 DNA is TGCGCCAGCAGTGACAGGGGGAGCACAGATACGCAGTATTTT. This encodes CASSDRGSTDTQYF.

The chain links TRBV4-2 to TRBJ1-2; D uncertain. V lost 2 bases to trimming and J lost 2 bases, with 12 bases between them. The CDR3 consists of 15 residues. Germline CDR1 is LGHNA and CDR2 is YNFKEQ. The CDR3 sequence: CASSQLREGNYGYTF. The DNA for the CDR3 is TGTGCCAGCAGCCAATTGAGGGAGGGAAACTATGGCTACACCTTC.

The V gene is TRBV9, the J gene TRBJ1-1; the D is unclear. This CDR3 has 13 amino acids. Looked up from germline, CDR1 is SGDLS and CDR2 is YYNGEE. V was pared by 5 bases and J by 2 bases, with 10 bases between. This CDR3 reads CASSDTINTEAFF. The CDR3 region has the DNA TGTGCCAGCAGTGATACAATAAACACTGAAGCTTTCTTT.

The gene calls are TRBV3-1 (or the pseudogene TRBV3-2) and TRBJ1-1; D is possibly TRBD1 (5 bases). Deletions cut 3 bases from V and 6 bases from J, with 8 bases between. The germline CDR1 and CDR2 sequences are LGHDT and YNNKEL (reference sequence). The CDR3 length is 12 residues. DNA of the CDR3: TGTGCCAGCAGCCAGGGGGGGGCTGAAGCTTTCTTT. It encodes CASSQGGAEAFF.

The genes are TRBV5-1 and TRBJ2-1, with a possible D match to TRBD1 (5 bases). The CDR3 consists of 16 residues. V lost 0 bases to trimming and J lost 2 bases, with 12 bases between them. CDR1 SGHRS and CDR2 YFSETQ come from the germline V gene. The CDR3: CASSLGGTTTYNEQFF. Written as DNA, the CDR3 is TGCGCCAGCAGCTTGGGGGGCACAACAACCTACAATGAGCAGTTCTTC.

The chain uses TRBV5-4 and TRBJ2-5, with D maybe TRBD2 (5 bases). CDR3 length: 14 amino acids. Germline V gives CDR1 SGHNT, CDR2 YYREEE (reference sequence). The V end lost 1 base, the J end lost 2 bases, and 9 bases lay between the germline ends. The CDR3 loop reads CASSLSGRQETQYF. The DNA for the CDR3 is TGTGCCAGCAGCTTGTCGGGGAGACAAGAGACCCAGTACTTC.

V is TRBV7-8 and J is TRBJ2-4; 9 nucleotides match TRBD1. Germline lookup yields CDR1 SGHVS and CDR2 FQNEAQ. CDR3 length equals 15 residues. Trimming removed 5 bases from V and 7 bases from J; junction bases left unmatched: 9. The CDR3 protein is CASSPTGGSGNIQYF. DNA for the CDR3: TGTGCCAGCAGCCCGACAGGGGGTTCAGGGAACATTCAGTACTTC.

This chain connects TRBV5-6 to TRBJ2-7; 7 nucleotides agree with TRBD1. Unmatched junction bases numbered 6, after V lost 4 bases and J lost 5 bases. The CDR3 totals 13 residues. Germline CDR1 and CDR2: SGHDT and YYEEEE. Here the CDR3 reads CASSPPTGDEQYV. CDR3 bases: TGTGCCAGCAGCCCCCCTACAGGGGACGAGCAGTACGTC.

V usage is TRBV9 and J usage is TRBJ1-1; D uncertain. Germline V lookup: CDR1 SGDLS, CDR2 YYNGEE. This CDR3 region has 17 residues. The V end was cut by 2 bases, the J end by 3 bases, with 20 bases between. CDR3 region: CASSVLADSDLYTEAFF. In nucleotides, the CDR3 is TGTGCCAGCAGCGTGCTAGCTGATAGTGACCTTTACACTGAAGCTTTCTTT.

The chain has TRBV19 and TRBJ2-5; 7 bases agree with TRBD1. J lost 5 bases, V lost 5 bases, and 11 bases had no gene match. This CDR3 has 15 amino acids. The germline V gene has CDR1 LNHDA and CDR2 SQIVND (reference sequence). This chain's CDR3 is CASSVSTGPLETQYF. CDR3 DNA sequence: TGTGCCAGTAGTGTATCGACAGGGCCCTTGGAGACCCAGTACTTC.

This clone was observed once. This chain's CDR3 is CSASTGGGPETQYF. CDR3 DNA sequence: TGCAGTGCTAGTACAGGCGGGGGTCCGGAGACCCAGTACTTC. J is TRBJ2-5 and V is TRBV20-1; 7 nucleotides align to TRBD2. Losses at the gene ends were 3 bases for V and 5 bases for J; bases not matched to a gene: 9. CDR3 length: 14 amino acids. Germline V gene data show CDR1 as DFQATT and CDR2 as SNEGSKA (reference sequence).

The CDR3 sequence: CASSLRPGMNSPLHF. The CDR3, as DNA: TGTGCCAGCAGCTTAAGGCCAGGGATGAATTCACCCCTCCACTTT. This rearrangement joins TRBV7-3 to TRBJ1-6; possibly TRBD1 for D (5 bases). Germline values: CDR1 SGHTA, CDR2 FQGTGA. The ends were cut back, 1 base at V and 7 bases at J, with 11 bases in the middle. The length of the CDR3 is 15 residues.

The rearrangement uses TRBV5-5 and TRBJ1-1, with a tentative D call TRBD1 (5 bases). The CDR3 is 13 amino acids. Trimming took 0 bases from V and 9 from J, leaving 12 bases between them. Germline V gene sequence: CDR1 SGHKS, CDR2 YYEKEE (reference sequence). The CDR3, as DNA: TGTGCCAGCAGCTTGGGCAGGGCGAAGAAAGCTTTCTTT. This codes for CASSLGRAKKAFF. The variable domain in full, completed from reference TRBV5-5 and TRBJ1-1, reads DAGVTQSPTHLIKTRGQQVTLRCSPISGHKSVSWYQQVLGQGPQFIFQYYEKEERGRGNFPDRFSARQFPNYSSELNVNALLLGDSALYLCASSLGRAKKAFFGQGTRLTVV.

The rearrangement links TRBV27 to TRBJ2-1; 11 bases align to TRBD1. The CDR3 consists of 14 residues. J gave up 4 bases and V 8 bases, and 4 bases lay outside the gene matches. Germline CDR1 and CDR2: MNHEY and SMNVEV (reference sequence). The CDR3 DNA reads as TGTGCCAGCGGGGACAGGGGGTTTTACAATGAGCAGTTCTTC. The encoded protein is CASGDRGFYNEQFF.

The CDR3 region is CASISMGSGYTF. In nucleotides, the CDR3 is TGTGCCAGCATTTCGATGGGGAGTGGCTACACCTTC. The gene calls are TRBV27 and TRBJ1-2; D gene uncertain. Trimming stripped 7 bases from V and 7 bases from J, with 13 bases between. The germline gives CDR1 MNHEY, CDR2 SMNVEV (reference sequence). This CDR3 is built from 12 residues.

The chain recombines TRBV27 with TRBJ2-7; D unresolved. CDR3 length equals 13 residues. Germline V gene sequence: CDR1 MNHEY, CDR2 SMNVEV (reference sequence). V lost 0 bases and J 6 bases, leaving 9 bases between the germline ends. For the CDR3, the DNA is TGTGCCAGCAGTTTATCTCCCTCGGGCGAGCAGTACTTC. Its translation: CASSLSPSGEQYF.

Only a few counts were recorded for this clone. The gene calls are TRBV4-1 and TRBJ2-3; the match to TRBD1 covers 10 bases. With 1 base clipped from V and 5 bases from J, the junction kept 15 bases outside the gene matches. Germline V lookup: CDR1 MGHRA, CDR2 YSYEKL. There are 19 residues in the CDR3. Here the CDR3 DNA reads TGCGCCAGCAGCCAAGTTTTCTCCCACCGGGACAGGGGAGAAGATACGCAGTATTTT. It translates to CASSQVFSHRDRGEDTQYF.

V gene TRBV6-1 combines with J gene TRBJ1-5; a possible D gene is TRBD1 (5 bases). V gave up 7 bases and J gave up 4 bases, with 11 bases separating them. Germline V gene data show CDR1 as MNHNS and CDR2 as SASEGT. The CDR3 spans 13 residues. CDR3 sequence reads: CASTLGVNQPQHF. The CDR3 region has the DNA TGTGCCAGCACCCTAGGGGTTAATCAGCCCCAGCATTTT.

The chain combines TRBV19 with TRBJ1-2, with D possibly matching TRBD1 (5 bases). The CDR3 loop spans 13 amino acids. Germline V lookup: CDR1 LNHDA, CDR2 SQIVND (reference sequence). Trimming left V 4 bases short and J 2 bases short, with 8 bases between. The CDR3 loop is CASSRGVNYGYTF. For the CDR3, the DNA is TGTGCCAGTAGTAGGGGGGTCAACTATGGCTACACCTTC.

The V call is TRBV6-5, the J call TRBJ2-3, with D possibly TRBD1 on 5 matching bases. CDR3 length: 13 amino acids. Germline V gives CDR1 MNHEY, CDR2 SVGAGI. The germline V and J ends were trimmed by 6 bases and 7 bases, with 14 bases remaining between them. The CDR3 DNA is TGTGCCAGCAGCCCGACAGCCTCAAATACGCAGTATTTT. Translating it yields CASSPTASNTQYF.

The chain carries TRBV6-1 and TRBJ2-5, with TRBD1 identical over 8 bases. Germline-derived CDR1 and CDR2 are MNHNS and SASEGT. This CDR3 spans 16 amino acids. J lost 3 bases, V lost 2 bases, and 8 bases had no gene match. The CDR3 region is CASSEPRDRFKETQYF. In nucleotides, the CDR3 is TGTGCCAGCAGTGAACCCCGGGACAGGTTTAAAGAGACCCAGTACTTC.

The rearrangement uses TRBV16 and TRBJ2-3; D remains unclear. Germline V lookup: CDR1 KGHSY, CDR2 FQNENV. V gave up 0 bases and J gave up 0 bases, with 16 bases separating them. The CDR3 is made up of 18 amino acids. The CDR3 DNA is TGTGCCAGCAGCCAATCGGCCAGGTCAAAGTCTAGCACAGATACGCAGTATTTT. Its protein product is CASSQSARSKSSTDTQYF.